This T cell receptor beta chain was captured by sequencing in a study of CD8 T cells in ankylosing spondylitis. There are many counts of this clonotype. Making use of molecular barcodes, quantitative 5'-RACE generated TCR beta libraries. TCRdb reanalysed the 5' RACE reads using MiXCR and keeps one entry per CDR3 protein. The sample includes some 100,000 distinct CDR3 sequences, about 8.3% of them seen just once. The germline CDR1 and CDR2 sequences are SGHTA and FQGNSA. Trimming at V came to 3 bases and at J to 3 bases, leaving 12 bases not matched to a gene. The CDR3 has 17 amino acids. The sequence was collected from a male donor with ankylosing spondylitis or in good health (not recorded which). The specimen sequenced was blood, either unsorted or a sorted T cell fraction (not recorded which). This chain joins TRBV7-2 and TRBJ2-3; 7 bases align to TRBD2. CDR3 bases: TGTGCCAGCAGCTTCCCTCGCGGGAGCGGGATTACAGATACGCAGTATTTT. Its translation: CASSFPRGSGITDTQYF.